These 25 T cell receptor beta chains originate from one sample sequenced in a study of blood T cells in healthy people across ages. Primed by a sample-barcoded 5' primer and a J-beta primer mix, a second PCR proceeded for 7 to 11 cycles. TCRdb fed the 5' RACE reads into MiXCR, producing one record per CDR3 protein. The sample contains roughly 1,300,000 distinct CDR3 sequences, approximately 59% of which appear only once. Sequencing was done on a sample of blood. The receptors come from a young man in good health.

This clonotype was picked up a small number of times. Written as DNA, the CDR3 is TGTGCCAGCAGTCCGGGGAGGCGGGGGAGCTCCTACAATGAGCAGTTCTTC. It codes for CASSPGRRGSSYNEQFF. This rearrangement joins TRBV12-3 or TRBV12-4 to TRBJ2-1; 7 nucleotides agree with TRBD2. V lost 5 bases, J lost 0 bases, and 10 bases stayed unmatched. The CDR3 runs 17 residues.

The J gene is TRBJ1-2, the V gene TRBV4-1; D is perhaps TRBD1 (6 bases). This CDR3 has 16 residues. Deletions cut 3 bases from V and 4 bases from J, with 18 bases between. Germline CDR1 reads MGHRA; CDR2 reads YSYEKL. CDR3 sequence reads: CASSQPTGPKSYGYTF. CDR3 DNA sequence: TGCGCCAGCAGCCAGCCGACAGGACCTAAATCCTATGGCTACACCTTC.

This sequence joins TRBV18 and TRBJ2-5; 7 bases line up with TRBD1. The J call may be in error: the DNA end matches TRBJ2-7 better. This CDR3 is 13 amino acids long. CDR1 is KGHSH, CDR2 LQKENI, per germline. The CDR3 nucleotides are TGTGCCAGCTCACCCGGGACAGAGGACGAGCAGTACTTC. Protein sequence: CASSPGTEDEQYF.

This clonotype has more than one count but fewer than ten. The chain carries TRBV12-3 or TRBV12-4 and TRBJ2-7; 9 nucleotides agree with TRBD2. The CDR3 has 15 residues. Unmatched junction bases numbered 9, after V lost 5 bases and J lost 4 bases. CDR3 in DNA: TGTGCCAGCAGTGTTAGCGGGAGATCCCCTTACGAGCAGTACTTC. Its protein is CASSVSGRSPYEQYF.

This clonotype was detected many times. The gene calls are TRBV5-1 and TRBJ2-7, with D tentatively TRBD1 (6 bases). The CDR3 loop spans 14 amino acids. Trimming removed 0 bases from V and 6 bases from J, with 13 bases in between. CDR1 and CDR2 from the germline V gene are SGHRS and YFSETQ. CDR3 DNA: TGCGCCAGCAGCTTGGCCGTACAGGGCTCCGAGCAGTACTTC. Encoded protein: CASSLAVQGSEQYF.

The CDR3 loop reads CSARDSDSRTYEQYF. In DNA form, the CDR3 reads TGCAGTGCTAGAGATTCAGACAGCCGAACCTACGAGCAGTACTTC. The chain recombines TRBV20-1 with TRBJ2-7; D possibly corresponds to TRBD1 (5 bases). This CDR3 spans 15 amino acids. V was trimmed by 0 bases and J by 2 bases, leaving 14 bases between them. CDR1 is DFQATT and CDR2 is SNEGSKA in the germline V gene (reference sequence).

This clonotype was counted a few times. The chain recombines TRBV7-2 with TRBJ2-4, with TRBD2 matching 7 bases. The J call is in doubt because the DNA end fits TRBJ2-7 better. Germline assignment: CDR1 SGHTA and CDR2 FQGNSA. This CDR3 is 15 amino acids long. CDR3 DNA sequence: TGTGCCAGCAGCTTAAGCGGGGTCCTTGCCTACGAGCAGTACTTC. The encoded protein is CASSLSGVLAYEQYF.

This chain links TRBV12-3 or TRBV12-4 with TRBJ1-1; possible D gene TRBD1, 5 bases. This CDR3 is 13 amino acids long. The ends were cut back, 4 bases at V and 6 bases at J, with 12 bases in the middle. The CDR3 loop is CASSYQGVSEAFF. DNA for the CDR3: TGTGCCAGCAGTTATCAAGGGGTTTCTGAAGCTTTCTTT.

The rearrangement links TRBV11-2 to TRBJ2-1; D unclear. This CDR3 comprises 14 residues. The germline CDR1 and CDR2 sequences are SGHAT and FQNNGV. V was clipped by 0 bases and J by 4 bases, with 7 bases between them. CDR3 sequence reads: CASSLEPDYNEQFF. CDR3 sequence (DNA): TGTGCCAGCAGCTTAGAACCGGATTACAATGAGCAGTTCTTC.

This sequence joins TRBV6-6 and TRBJ2-1; TRBD1 matches at 8 bases. The length of the CDR3 is 17 residues. V trimming: 0 bases; J trimming: 7 bases; junction bases outside the gene matches: 11. Per germline, CDR1 MNHNY and CDR2 SVGAGI (reference sequence). CDR3 in amino acids: CASSYSSIRQGSNEQFF. As DNA, the CDR3 is TGTGCCAGCAGTTACTCGAGTATAAGACAGGGGAGTAATGAGCAGTTCTTC.

The chain combines TRBV29-1 with TRBJ2-1, with 7 bases fitting TRBD1. CDR3 length: 12 residues. Germline CDR1 and CDR2: SQVTM and ANQGSEA. Trimming at V came to 7 bases and at J to 5 bases, leaving 5 bases not matched to a gene. The CDR3 DNA is TGCAGCGGGGGACAGCTAAACAATGAGCAGTTCTTC. Its protein is CSGGQLNNEQFF.

This CDR3 is CASSQEARGGGYTF. The CDR3 nucleotides are TGTGCCAGCAGCCAAGAAGCGAGGGGTGGTGGCTACACCTTC. The genes are TRBV3-1 and TRBJ1-2; D may be TRBD1 (5 bases). The germline CDR1 and CDR2 sequences are LGHDT and YNNKEL (reference sequence). V lost 0 bases, J lost 7 bases, and 12 bases lay in between. The length of the CDR3 is 14 residues. Full variable domain (remainder filled in from reference TRBV3-1 and TRBJ1-2): DTAVSQTPKYLVTQMGNDKSIKCEQNLGHDTMYWYKQDSKKFLKIMFSYNNKELIINETVPNRFSPKSPDKAHLNLHINSLELGDSAVYFCASSQEARGGGYTFGSGTRLTVV.

The CDR3: CSVALGAGPSGQYF. CDR3 sequence (DNA): TGCAGCGTTGCGCTTGGTGCGGGACCCTCCGGGCAGTACTTC. The V gene is TRBV29-1, the J gene TRBJ2-7; a weak D match, TRBD2 (6 bases). V was clipped by 4 bases and J by 9 bases, with 22 bases between them. The CDR3 sequence is 14 residues long. CDR1 SQVTM and CDR2 ANQGSEA come from the germline V gene.

This clonotype has just one count. The V gene is TRBV7-8, the J gene TRBJ2-3, with D possibly TRBD1 on 6 matching bases. The CDR3 is made up of 15 amino acids. Germline loops: CDR1 SGHVS, CDR2 FQNEAQ. V was trimmed by 1 base and J by 5 bases, leaving 13 bases between them. CDR3 loop: CASSLVGAPGDTQYF. CDR3 bases: TGTGCCAGCAGCTTAGTGGGGGCCCCCGGAGATACGCAGTATTTT.

This chain uses TRBV6-5 with TRBJ2-1; 11 nucleotides line up with TRBD2. The CDR3 contains 15 residues. Germline V gene sequence: CDR1 MNHEY, CDR2 SVGAGI. V dropped 5 bases and J dropped 7; count of bases not matched to a gene: 7. The CDR3 region has the DNA TGTGCCAGCAGTCCGGGACTAGCGGTCTCAAATGAGCAGTTCTTC. Its protein product is CASSPGLAVSNEQFF.

The gene calls are TRBV4-3 and TRBJ2-4, with TRBD1 identical over 8 bases. V was clipped by 0 bases and J by 6 bases; unmatched bases: 7. Looked up from germline, CDR1 is LGHNA and CDR2 is YSLEER. This CDR3 is 16 amino acids long. The CDR3 spells CASSQDIGQGLNIQYF. The CDR3 DNA reads as TGCGCCAGCAGCCAAGATATAGGACAGGGTTTAAACATTCAGTACTTC.

The chain has TRBV6-5 and TRBJ1-5; D unclear. This CDR3 contains 14 residues. Germline loops: CDR1 MNHEY, CDR2 SVGAGI. Trimming shortened V by 2 bases and J by 5 bases, and 10 bases separated the two germline ends. CDR3 bases: TGTGCCAGCAGTTACGGCGACCGGGATCAGCCCCAGCATTTT. This sequence encodes CASSYGDRDQPQHF.

This chain links TRBV18 with TRBJ2-7; D gene unclear. The CDR3 is 13 residues long. Germline V gives CDR1 KGHSH, CDR2 LQKENI. Trimming took off 2 bases at V and 3 bases at J, with 8 bases between the two ends. The CDR3: CASSPFSVYEQYF. The CDR3 DNA reads TGTGCCAGCTCACCATTTTCAGTCTACGAGCAGTACTTC.

This sequence joins TRBV7-9 and TRBJ2-1; TRBD2 is a possible D gene (7 bases). V dropped 7 bases and J dropped 15 bases, with 31 bases sitting between them. Germline CDR1 and CDR2: SEHNR and FQNEAQ (reference sequence). This CDR3 contains 16 residues. The CDR3, as DNA: TGTGCCAGCACCCTGGGGGCTAGCGGAGATGTTAATAAGCGGTTCTTC. Translation: CASTLGASGDVNKRFF.

This sequence joins TRBV4-1 and TRBJ1-4; perhaps TRBD1 as D (5 bases). Deletions cut 0 bases from V and 10 bases from J, with 21 bases between. The germline CDR1 and CDR2 sequences are MGHRA and YSYEKL. The CDR3 runs to 17 residues. CDR3 in amino acids: CASSQDGTPGSPGKLFF. CDR3 coding DNA: TGCGCCAGCAGCCAAGATGGGACCCCCGGCTCTCCTGGAAAACTGTTTTTT.

The table lists this clonotype with a few counts. This rearrangement joins TRBV7-9 to TRBJ2-7; TRBD1 is a possible D gene (6 bases). Per germline, CDR1 SEHNR and CDR2 FQNEAQ (reference sequence). V shed 2 bases and J shed 5 bases, with 16 bases lying between them. The CDR3 is 15 amino acids. DNA of the CDR3: TGTGCCAGCAGCTTACCGTTACAGGGCAAACACGAGCAGTACTTC. Translation: CASSLPLQGKHEQYF.

The chain combines TRBV29-1 with TRBJ2-2, with 8 bases aligning to TRBD1. V shed 4 bases and J 5 bases; nucleotides not matched to a gene: 9. The CDR3 has 15 amino acids. Germline lookup yields CDR1 SQVTM and CDR2 ANQGSEA. The CDR3: CSVAIQGASTGELFF. The CDR3 DNA sequence: TGCAGCGTTGCAATCCAGGGGGCTTCAACCGGGGAGCTGTTTTTT.

The chain uses TRBV29-1 and TRBJ2-1, with no clear D. V dropped 4 bases and J dropped 7 bases, with 11 bases sitting between them. The CDR3 sequence is 12 residues long. Germline values: CDR1 SQVTM, CDR2 ANQGSEA. Here the CDR3 DNA reads TGCAGCGTTGTATTTTCTCTGAATGAGCAGTTCTTC. Protein product: CSVVFSLNEQFF.

In its sample, this clonotype was seen a few times. The chain recombines TRBV7-2 with TRBJ2-1; 12 nucleotides agree with TRBD2. V shed 3 bases and J 4 bases; nucleotides not matched to a gene: 4. Germline lookup yields CDR1 SGHTA and CDR2 FQGNSA. The CDR3 has 16 amino acids. The CDR3 DNA reads TGTGCCAGCAGCTTGGGACTAGCGGGTTTATACAATGAGCAGTTCTTC. Encoded protein: CASSLGLAGLYNEQFF.

The chain recombines TRBV7-9 with TRBJ2-1, with D possibly matching TRBD2 (6 bases). The germline gives CDR1 SEHNR, CDR2 FQNEAQ (reference sequence). V lost 2 bases, J lost 4 bases, and 21 bases lay in between. This CDR3 spans 18 amino acids. The CDR3 sequence is CASSLIGTGEGAYNEQFF. The CDR3, as DNA: TGTGCCAGCAGCTTAATCGGGACGGGGGAAGGTGCGTACAATGAGCAGTTCTTC.